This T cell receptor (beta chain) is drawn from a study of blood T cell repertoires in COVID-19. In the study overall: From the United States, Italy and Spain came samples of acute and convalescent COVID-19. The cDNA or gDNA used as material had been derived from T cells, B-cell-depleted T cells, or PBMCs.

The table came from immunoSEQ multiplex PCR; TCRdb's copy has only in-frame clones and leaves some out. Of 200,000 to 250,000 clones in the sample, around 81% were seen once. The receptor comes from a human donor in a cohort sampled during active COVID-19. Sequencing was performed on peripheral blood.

This chain's CDR3 is CASITDRVAQPQHF. DNA of the CDR3: TGTGCCAGCATCACTGACAGGGTGGCTCAGCCCCAGCATTTT. The chain has TRBV6-6 and TRBJ1-5, with TRBD1 matching 7 bases. This CDR3 has 14 amino acids. CDR1 and CDR2 (germline): MNHNY, SVGAGI (reference sequence). V lost 7 bases to trimming and J lost 6 bases; unmatched junction nucleotides: 9.